The rows below give T cell receptor beta chains drawn from one sample of a study of T-cell reconstitution after alpha-beta-depleted transplantation in children. Via MiXCR, TCRdb re-called the PCR reads, giving one row per CDR3 protein. The sample lists around 490,000 distinct CDR3 sequences, about an eighth occurring once. The sequencing here drew on PBMCs, mostly from graft donor cells, taken 180 days after TCRalphabeta/CD19-depleted stem cell transplant. Receptors originate from a female patient aged 2 to 10 who had a stem cell transplant for aplastic anemia, so the T cells may come from the graft donor. The CDR3 runs from the conserved cysteine through the conserved F or W. D genes are given only for firm matches. Rows give clone size only sometimes, using once, few, many, or a class for an expanded clone.

j_gene: TRBJ1-2
abundance: many
v_gene: TRBV5-5
d_gene: TRBD1
CDR3nt: TGTGCCAGCAGCTTGGGTCGGGACAGGGGAAACTATGGCTACACCTTC
CDR3aa: CASSLGRDRGNYGYTF

j_gene: TRBJ2-2
abundance: few
v_gene: TRBV10-3
d_gene: -
CDR3nt: TGTGCCATCAGTGTTGGGAGTAACACCGGGGAGCTGTTTTTT
CDR3aa: CAISVGSNTGELFF

j_gene: TRBJ1-2
abundance: -
v_gene: TRBV28
d_gene: -
CDR3nt: TGTGCCAGCAATGGGGCGCTGAGCTATGGCTACACCTTC
CDR3aa: CASNGALSYGYTF

j_gene: TRBJ2-1
abundance: few
v_gene: TRBV5-1
d_gene: TRBD1
CDR3nt: TGCGCCAGCAGCAAAGGGTGGGACAGGGGCCACAATGAGCAGTTCTTC
CDR3aa: CASSKGWDRGHNEQFF

j_gene: TRBJ2-1
abundance: few
v_gene: TRBV4-3
d_gene: TRBD2
CDR3nt: TGCGCCAGCAGCCAAGTCGGCGGGAGATACTACAATGAGCAGTTCTTC
CDR3aa: CASSQVGGRYYNEQFF

j_gene: TRBJ2-2
abundance: -
v_gene: TRBV4-3
d_gene: -
CDR3nt: TGCGCCAGCAGCCAAGACAGGGGCAGCGGGGAGCTGTTTTTT
CDR3aa: CASSQDRGSGELFF

j_gene: TRBJ2-7
abundance: many
v_gene: TRBV27
d_gene: TRBD1
CDR3nt: TGCGCCAGCAGCTTGGGGACAGGGGCCTACGAGCAGTACTTC
CDR3aa: CASSLGTGAYEQYF

j_gene: TRBJ2-3
abundance: -
v_gene: TRBV12-3/TRBV12-4
d_gene: -
CDR3nt: TGTGCCAGCAGTGGACAGCCAGGAGATACGCAGTATTTT
CDR3aa: CASSGQPGDTQYF

j_gene: TRBJ2-2
abundance: -
v_gene: TRBV7-2
d_gene: -
CDR3nt: TGTGCCAGCAGCTTATGGCAGGGGTGGCTGTTTTTT
CDR3aa: CASSLWQGWLFF

j_gene: TRBJ1-6
abundance: few
v_gene: TRBV28
d_gene: -
CDR3nt: TGTGCCAGCAGTTTATTTGGCCCCAATAATTCACCCCTCCACTTT
CDR3aa: CASSLFGPNNSPLHF

j_gene: TRBJ2-7
abundance: -
v_gene: TRBV7-3
d_gene: TRBD1
CDR3nt: TGTGCCAGCAGCTTAGGGACAGCGCCCTACGAGCAGTACTTC
CDR3aa: CASSLGTAPYEQYF

j_gene: TRBJ2-7
abundance: few
v_gene: TRBV24-1
d_gene: TRBD1
CDR3nt: TGTGCCACCAGTGATTTCCTATCCCCACAGGGGGCGGCGATAGAGCAGTACTTC
CDR3aa: CATSDFLSPQGAAIEQYF

j_gene: TRBJ2-1
abundance: -
v_gene: TRBV9
d_gene: -
CDR3nt: TGTGCCAGCAGCTCTCTGTTGGGGGGCTCCTACAATGAGCAGTTCTTC
CDR3aa: CASSSLLGGSYNEQFF

j_gene: TRBJ1-3
abundance: few
v_gene: TRBV20-1
d_gene: TRBD1
CDR3nt: TGCAGTGCTAGAGGCCTTTTTACCCGGGACAGCGGAGGTCGAAACACCATATATTTT
CDR3aa: CSARGLFTRDSGGRNTIYF

j_gene: TRBJ2-4
abundance: -
v_gene: TRBV18
d_gene: TRBD1
CDR3nt: TGTGCCAGCTCACAGTGGACAGGGGGGGCCAAAAACATTCAGTACTTC
CDR3aa: CASSQWTGGAKNIQYF

j_gene: TRBJ2-1
abundance: few
v_gene: TRBV11-1
d_gene: -
CDR3nt: TGTGCCAGCAGCGTCCAAGGGGGAAACAGGTACAATGAGCAGTTCTTC
CDR3aa: CASSVQGGNRYNEQFF

j_gene: TRBJ2-3
abundance: -
v_gene: TRBV4-3
d_gene: TRBD2
CDR3nt: TGCGCCAGCAGCCCAAAAAGCGGGAGGACCACAGATACGCAGTATTTT
CDR3aa: CASSPKSGRTTDTQYF

j_gene: TRBJ1-1
abundance: few
v_gene: TRBV5-1
d_gene: -
CDR3nt: TGCGCCAGCAGTCTTTTTCCCACAGGGCACACTGAAGCTTTCTTT
CDR3aa: CASSLFPTGHTEAFF

j_gene: TRBJ2-2
abundance: -
v_gene: TRBV5-5
d_gene: TRBD2
CDR3nt: TGTGCCAGCAGCTGGAGACTAGCGGATGCTCGTCCCACCGGGGAGCTGTTTTTT
CDR3aa: CASSWRLADARPTGELFF

j_gene: TRBJ2-7
abundance: many
v_gene: TRBV28
d_gene: TRBD1
CDR3nt: TGTGCCAGCAGAACGGGACAGTCCTACGAGCAGTACTTC
CDR3aa: CASRTGQSYEQYF

j_gene: TRBJ2-3
abundance: -
v_gene: TRBV6-6
d_gene: -
CDR3nt: TGTGCCAGCACCAAGCATCCAGATACGCAGTATTTT
CDR3aa: CASTKHPDTQYF

j_gene: TRBJ2-1
abundance: few
v_gene: TRBV6-2/TRBV6-3
d_gene: -
CDR3nt: TGTGCCAGCAGTTACTGGTACAATGAGCAGTTCTTC
CDR3aa: CASSYWYNEQFF

j_gene: TRBJ2-1
abundance: many
v_gene: TRBV29-1
d_gene: TRBD2
CDR3nt: TGCAGCGTTGCAAAAGTTAGCGGGGGCTCCTACAATGAGCAGTTCTTC
CDR3aa: CSVAKVSGGSYNEQFF

j_gene: TRBJ2-7
abundance: -
v_gene: TRBV7-6
d_gene: TRBD2
CDR3nt: TGTGCCAGCAGCTTACTAGCGGGAGCGGGAGGGACCTCCTACGAGCAGTACTTC
CDR3aa: CASSLLAGAGGTSYEQYF

j_gene: TRBJ2-7
abundance: -
v_gene: TRBV10-3
d_gene: TRBD2
CDR3nt: TGTGCCATCAGTGGGGCTAGCGGGATGCCAGCTAACGAGCAGTACTTC
CDR3aa: CAISGASGMPANEQYF

j_gene: TRBJ2-1
abundance: few
v_gene: TRBV6-2/TRBV6-3
d_gene: TRBD2
CDR3nt: TGTGCCAGCAGTTACTCGAATAGCGGGAGTAGCGATGAGCAGTTCTTC
CDR3aa: CASSYSNSGSSDEQFF

j_gene: TRBJ2-7
abundance: few
v_gene: TRBV7-2
d_gene: -
CDR3nt: TGTGCCAACTGGGAGAGGGAGGACCTCTACGAGCAGTACTTC
CDR3aa: CANWEREDLYEQYF

j_gene: TRBJ2-1
abundance: many
v_gene: TRBV20-1
d_gene: TRBD1
CDR3nt: TGCAGTGCGGACAGGGTGTGGGGTGAGCAGTTCTTC
CDR3aa: CSADRVWGEQFF

j_gene: TRBJ2-7
abundance: many
v_gene: TRBV20-1
d_gene: -
CDR3nt: TGCAGTGCTAGAGCGGGGGCAGGCTACGAGCAGTACTTC
CDR3aa: CSARAGAGYEQYF

j_gene: TRBJ2-5
abundance: -
v_gene: TRBV4-3
d_gene: -
CDR3nt: TGCGCCAGCAGCCAAGATGCCGACCCGGACCCAGAGACCCAGTACTTC
CDR3aa: CASSQDADPDPETQYF

j_gene: TRBJ2-1
abundance: -
v_gene: TRBV14
d_gene: -
CDR3nt: TGTGCCAGCAGCGCTTGGTGGACCAATGAGCAGTTCTTC
CDR3aa: CASSAWWTNEQFF

j_gene: TRBJ1-1
abundance: -
v_gene: TRBV12-3/TRBV12-4
d_gene: -
CDR3nt: TGTGCCAGCAGTTTAGCGCACCCGAACACTGAAGCTTTCTTT
CDR3aa: CASSLAHPNTEAFF

j_gene: TRBJ2-1
abundance: -
v_gene: TRBV20-1
d_gene: -
CDR3nt: TGCAGTGCTCTGGCTTATGGGGCCCGGGAGCAGTTCTTC
CDR3aa: CSALAYGAREQFF

j_gene: TRBJ2-3
abundance: many
v_gene: TRBV20-1
d_gene: TRBD2
CDR3nt: TGCAGTGCTGGACTAGCGGGGGGGCCAGATACGCAGTATTTT
CDR3aa: CSAGLAGGPDTQYF

j_gene: TRBJ1-1
abundance: few
v_gene: TRBV7-6
d_gene: -
CDR3nt: TGTGCCAGCAGCTCGGGACGCCCGGGAAGGACTGAAGCTTTCTTT
CDR3aa: CASSSGRPGRTEAFF

j_gene: TRBJ2-2
abundance: -
v_gene: TRBV27
d_gene: TRBD2
CDR3nt: TGTGCCAGCGTAGAGCGACTAGCGGGGGCGAACACCGGGGAGCTGTTTTTT
CDR3aa: CASVERLAGANTGELFF

j_gene: TRBJ2-5
abundance: -
v_gene: TRBV7-2
d_gene: TRBD1
CDR3nt: TGTGCCAGCAGCTTAGCAAGATGGACAGGGGGTGGGGAGACCCAGTACTTC
CDR3aa: CASSLARWTGGGETQYF

j_gene: TRBJ2-7
abundance: few
v_gene: TRBV29-1
d_gene: TRBD2
CDR3nt: TGCAGCGTTGGTTCTAGCGGGAGACAGGGGGAGCAGTACTTC
CDR3aa: CSVGSSGRQGEQYF

j_gene: TRBJ1-1
abundance: many
v_gene: TRBV5-1
d_gene: -
CDR3nt: TGCGCCAGCAGCCCCGACAGCGACACTGAAGCTTTCTTT
CDR3aa: CASSPDSDTEAFF

j_gene: TRBJ2-7
abundance: many
v_gene: TRBV29-1
d_gene: -
CDR3nt: TGCAGCGGGGGGACTGCTCCCAGCTACGAGCAGTACTTC
CDR3aa: CSGGTAPSYEQYF

j_gene: TRBJ2-2
abundance: many
v_gene: TRBV5-1
d_gene: -
CDR3nt: TGCGCCAGCAGCTTGTGGGGCGAGAACACCGGGGAGCTGTTTTTT
CDR3aa: CASSLWGENTGELFF

j_gene: TRBJ1-1
abundance: few
v_gene: TRBV7-2
d_gene: -
CDR3nt: TGTGCCAGCAGGTTAGGACAGAACACTGAAGCTTTCTTT
CDR3aa: CASRLGQNTEAFF

j_gene: TRBJ1-2
abundance: -
v_gene: TRBV7-3
d_gene: -
CDR3nt: TGTGCCAGCAGCTTCTTTGGGGACGATCGCTACACCTTC
CDR3aa: CASSFFGDDRYTF

j_gene: TRBJ2-2
abundance: -
v_gene: TRBV18
d_gene: TRBD2
CDR3nt: TGTGCCAGCTCACCGAGGACTAGCGGGAGTAGCACCGGGGAGCTGTTTTTT
CDR3aa: CASSPRTSGSSTGELFF

j_gene: TRBJ2-2
abundance: few
v_gene: TRBV20-1
d_gene: TRBD1
CDR3nt: TGCAGTGCTAGAAGGGCCGGGACAGCGAACACCGGGGAGCTGTTTTTT
CDR3aa: CSARRAGTANTGELFF

j_gene: TRBJ1-1
abundance: few
v_gene: TRBV7-2
d_gene: -
CDR3nt: TGTGCCAGCAGCTCCCAGAGGGGGGCTTTCTTT
CDR3aa: CASSSQRGAFF

j_gene: TRBJ2-7
abundance: many
v_gene: TRBV5-1
d_gene: -
CDR3nt: TGCGCCAGCAGCACCCGGGACGGTGTGGGGGAGCAGTACTTC
CDR3aa: CASSTRDGVGEQYF

j_gene: TRBJ2-3
abundance: -
v_gene: TRBV29-1
d_gene: -
CDR3nt: TGCAGCGTTGAAGAGGGCACAGATACGCAGTATTTT
CDR3aa: CSVEEGTDTQYF

j_gene: TRBJ1-5
abundance: few
v_gene: TRBV4-3
d_gene: TRBD1
CDR3nt: TGCGCCAGCAGCCAAGATCAGACAGGGTATCAGCCCCAGCATTTT
CDR3aa: CASSQDQTGYQPQHF

j_gene: TRBJ1-5
abundance: few
v_gene: TRBV7-9
d_gene: -
CDR3nt: TGTGCCAGCAGCTTAAGTAATGGAGACAATCAGCCCCAGCATTTT
CDR3aa: CASSLSNGDNQPQHF

j_gene: TRBJ1-2
abundance: -
v_gene: TRBV6-2/TRBV6-3
d_gene: TRBD1
CDR3nt: TGTGCCAGCAGGGGGACAGCCGTCTATGGCTACACCTTC
CDR3aa: CASRGTAVYGYTF

j_gene: TRBJ2-3
abundance: many
v_gene: TRBV6-2/TRBV6-3
d_gene: -
CDR3nt: TGTGCCAGCAGTTACGGAGTAAGCACAGATACGCAGTATTTT
CDR3aa: CASSYGVSTDTQYF

j_gene: TRBJ2-1
abundance: few
v_gene: TRBV29-1
d_gene: -
CDR3nt: TGCAGCGTTGCCGGGACTGCCTACAATGAGCAGTTCTTC
CDR3aa: CSVAGTAYNEQFF

j_gene: TRBJ2-7
abundance: -
v_gene: TRBV4-3
d_gene: TRBD1
CDR3nt: TGCGCCAGCTCTATCCACGGGACAGGGGGCTACGAGCAGTACTTC
CDR3aa: CASSIHGTGGYEQYF

j_gene: TRBJ2-1
abundance: few
v_gene: TRBV18
d_gene: -
CDR3nt: TGTGCCAGCTCACCAAAGGGGACGAGTCCTGAGCAGTTCTTC
CDR3aa: CASSPKGTSPEQFF